This T cell receptor (beta chain) was identified during a study of blood T cell repertoires in COVID-19. Study summary: Acute and convalescent COVID-19 specimens originated in the United States, Italy and Spain.

CDR1 is MGHRA, CDR2 YSYEKL, per germline. V was clipped by 2 bases and J by 6 bases, with 19 bases between them. The CDR3 spans 16 residues. The protocol was immunoSEQ multiplex PCR, while the TCRdb copy is restricted to in-frame clones and leaves out a portion. The data hold approximately 160,000 clones, with roughly 84% observed a single time. Seattle cases were enrolled at active infection and followed longitudinally. The sequence came from a woman in her sixties with COVID-19, enrolled during active disease. What was sequenced was peripheral blood. The V gene is TRBV4-1, the J gene TRBJ1-1, with D unclear. DNA for the CDR3: TGCGCCAGCAGCCAACCCCCGGGAACCTTTGGGGCTGAAGCTTTCTTT. It specifies CASSQPPGTFGAEAFF.